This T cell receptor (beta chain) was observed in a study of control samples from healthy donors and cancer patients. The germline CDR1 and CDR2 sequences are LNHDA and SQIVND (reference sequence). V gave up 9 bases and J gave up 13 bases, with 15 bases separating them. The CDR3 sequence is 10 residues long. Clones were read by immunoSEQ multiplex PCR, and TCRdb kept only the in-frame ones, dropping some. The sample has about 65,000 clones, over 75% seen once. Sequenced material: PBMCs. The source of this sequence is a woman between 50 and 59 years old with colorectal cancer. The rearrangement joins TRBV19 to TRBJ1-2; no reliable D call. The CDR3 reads CASGAGSGTF. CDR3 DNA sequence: TGTGCCAGCGGCGCGGGGTCTGGCACCTTC.